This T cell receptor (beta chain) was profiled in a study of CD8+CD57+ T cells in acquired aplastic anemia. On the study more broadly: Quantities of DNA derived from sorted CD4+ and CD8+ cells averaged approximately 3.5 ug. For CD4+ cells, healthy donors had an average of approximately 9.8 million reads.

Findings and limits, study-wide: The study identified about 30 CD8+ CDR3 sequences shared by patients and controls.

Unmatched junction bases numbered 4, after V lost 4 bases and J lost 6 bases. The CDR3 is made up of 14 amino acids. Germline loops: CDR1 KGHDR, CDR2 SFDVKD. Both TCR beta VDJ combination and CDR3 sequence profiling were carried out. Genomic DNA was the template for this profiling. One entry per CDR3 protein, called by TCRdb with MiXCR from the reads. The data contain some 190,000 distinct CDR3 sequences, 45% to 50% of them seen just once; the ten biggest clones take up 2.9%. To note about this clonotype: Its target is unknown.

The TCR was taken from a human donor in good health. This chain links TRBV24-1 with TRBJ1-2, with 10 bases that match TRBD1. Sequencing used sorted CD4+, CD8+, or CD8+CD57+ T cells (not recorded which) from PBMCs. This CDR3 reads CATSDRDRGNGYTF. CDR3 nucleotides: TGTGCCACCAGTGACCGGGACAGGGGCAATGGCTACACCTTC.